Below are 20 T cell receptor beta chains sequenced from a single sample in a study of identical twins. In TCRdb, the 5' RACE reads were re-called with MiXCR into one record per CDR3 protein. The sample includes 200,000 to 300,000 distinct CDR3 sequences, about 10% of them seen just once. Source material: memory T cells sorted from blood. These receptors all come from a man between 50 and 59 years old in good health.

This clonotype was found many times. The chain joins TRBV14 to TRBJ2-3; D call uncertain. The CDR3 sequence is 12 residues long. Per germline, CDR1 SGHDN and CDR2 FVKESK. V lost 0 bases and J 9 bases, leaving 7 bases between the germline ends. CDR3 in DNA: TGTGCCAGCAGCCAAGACACGGTAACGCAGTATTTT. Encoded protein: CASSQDTVTQYF.

This clonotype was counted many times. The chain combines TRBV3-1 with TRBJ2-7; 7 bases are a match to TRBD1. This CDR3 is 15 amino acids long. V was pared by 0 bases and J by 0 bases, with 2 bases of the junction left unmatched. Germline CDR1 reads LGHDT; CDR2 reads YNNKEL (reference sequence). CDR3 coding DNA: TGTGCCAGCAGCCAAGAAGGGGGCTTCTCCTACGAGCAGTACTTC. It encodes CASSQEGGFSYEQYF.

The J gene is TRBJ2-1, the V gene TRBV5-4; 10 nucleotides agree with TRBD2. This CDR3 comprises 17 residues. The germline gives CDR1 SGHNT, CDR2 YYREEE (reference sequence). The trim removed 0 bases at V and 1 base at J, leaving 4 bases unmatched. CDR3: CASSLASGGTSYNEQFF. The CDR3 DNA reads TGTGCCAGCAGCTTGGCTAGCGGGGGCACATCCTACAATGAGCAGTTCTTC.

The sample holds many counts of this clonotype. The chain has TRBV7-8 and TRBJ2-7; 12 bases map to TRBD2. Germline values: CDR1 SGHVS, CDR2 FQNEAQ. V lost 3 bases and J lost 0; bases outside the gene matches: 6. This CDR3 has 17 residues. The CDR3 DNA reads as TGTGCCAGCAGCTTGCCCGCTAGCGGGGGGGCCTCCTACGAGCAGTACTTC. It translates to CASSLPASGGASYEQYF.

This chain joins TRBV4-2 and TRBJ2-7; D is unresolved. The CDR3 consists of 14 residues. Trimming stripped 1 base from V and 0 bases from J, with 7 bases between. Germline CDR1 reads LGHNA; CDR2 reads YNFKEQ. In nucleotides, the CDR3 is TGTGCCAGCAGCCAAGTCATGCACTCCTACGAGCAGTACTTC. Amino acids: CASSQVMHSYEQYF.

The chain couples TRBV4-3 to TRBJ2-1, with 9 nucleotides matching TRBD2. The length of the CDR3 is 17 residues. From germline, CDR1 is LGHNA and CDR2 YSLEER. The V segment lost 3 bases and the J segment 4 bases; nucleotides outside the gene matches: 10. The CDR3 DNA sequence: TGCGCCAGCAGCCACTGGTGGTCTAGCGGGAATTACAATGAGCAGTTCTTC. Amino acids: CASSHWWSSGNYNEQFF.

This clonotype occurred a few times. The chain has TRBV20-1 and TRBJ2-3; 8 bases line up with TRBD2. The germline CDR1 and CDR2 sequences are DFQATT and SNEGSKA (reference sequence). With V trimmed by 0 bases and J by 4 bases, 6 bases remained unmatched. The CDR3 consists of 15 residues. The CDR3 nucleotides are TGCAGTGCTAGAGACCTCAGCGGGAGCCCAGATACGCAGTATTTT. Translating gives CSARDLSGSPDTQYF.

Ten or more counts support this clonotype. The J gene is TRBJ2-3, the V gene TRBV20-1; no clear D gene. Between the trimmed V and J ends, which lost 0 bases and 2 bases, there was a span of 12 bases. Germline values: CDR1 DFQATT, CDR2 SNEGSKA (reference sequence). The length of the CDR3 is 15 residues. CDR3 sequence (DNA): TGCAGTGCTAGAGATCTGGAGCGTCCCACAGATACGCAGTATTTT. Its protein product is CSARDLERPTDTQYF.

This clonotype appeared a few times. The V and J genes are TRBV7-9 and TRBJ2-3; the D call may be TRBD1 or TRBD2 (6 bases each). The V end was cut by 4 bases, the J end by 3 bases, with 14 bases between. The CDR3 runs to 15 residues. CDR1 is SEHNR and CDR2 is FQNEAQ in the germline V gene (reference sequence). CDR3 sequence (DNA): TGTGCCAGCAGCTCCGACCAGGGGAGGACAGATACGCAGTATTTT. Translating it yields CASSSDQGRTDTQYF.

This sequence joins TRBV28 and TRBJ2-3; D may be TRBD1 (6 bases). CDR1 is MDHEN, CDR2 SYDVKM, per germline. This CDR3 has 14 residues. Trimming shortened V by 5 bases and J by 1 base, and 10 bases separated the two germline ends. CDR3 sequence reads: CASSTRQGTDTQYF. CDR3 DNA: TGTGCCAGCAGTACCCGACAGGGCACAGATACGCAGTATTTT.

The chain recombines TRBV10-3 with TRBJ2-1; D call uncertain. Germline V CDR1 and CDR2: ENHRY, SYGVKD. There are 15 residues in the CDR3. V was trimmed by 6 bases and J by 8 bases, leaving 20 bases between them. CDR3 residues: CAIRGSSVFGDEQFF. CDR3 DNA: TGTGCCATCAGAGGCTCGAGCGTCTTCGGTGATGAGCAGTTCTTC.

The sample holds many counts of this clonotype. The chain joins TRBV6-2 or TRBV6-3 to TRBJ2-5; D ambiguous. Germline V CDR1 and CDR2: MNHEY, SVGEGT. The CDR3 contains 16 residues. Trimming took off 2 bases at V and 5 bases at J, with 18 bases between the two ends. In DNA form, the CDR3 reads TGTGCCAGCAGTTACCCATCCAGAGAATTGGCCGAGACCCAGTACTTC. Translated, it gives CASSYPSRELAETQYF.

V gene TRBV29-1 combines with J gene TRBJ2-7; D is undetermined. The CDR3 extends over 14 amino acids. Trimming cost V 5 bases and J 3 bases, with 17 bases left between them. Germline-derived CDR1 and CDR2 are SQVTM and ANQGSEA. The DNA for the CDR3 is TGCAGCGTTTCAGTCACCCGGTCGAGCTACGAGCAGTACTTC. Protein: CSVSVTRSSYEQYF.

This chain joins TRBV7-8 and TRBJ2-3; D might be TRBD1 or TRBD2, each matching 5 bases. This CDR3 has 15 residues. Trimming cost V 0 bases and J 2 bases, with 9 bases left between them. Germline loops: CDR1 SGHVS, CDR2 FQNEAQ. DNA of the CDR3: TGTGCCAGCAGCTTAGCGAGGGGTTCCACAGATACGCAGTATTTT. This encodes CASSLARGSTDTQYF.

This clonotype came up a few times. J is TRBJ2-7 and V is TRBV4-2; the D gene is possibly TRBD2 (5 bases). CDR1 and CDR2 (germline): LGHNA, YNFKEQ. The CDR3 has 16 amino acids. V gave up 0 bases and J gave up 1 base, with 13 bases separating them. CDR3 DNA: TGTGCCAGCAGCCAAGATTCGGCTAGCCCATCCTACGAGCAGTACTTC. Translated, it gives CASSQDSASPSYEQYF.

This clonotype was detected ten times or more. The chain has TRBV6-1 and TRBJ2-3; 11 bases fit TRBD2. The CDR3 has 16 amino acids. The V gene's germline CDR1 is MNHNS and CDR2 SASEGT. Unmatched junction bases numbered 11, after V lost 8 bases and J lost 4 bases. CDR3 loop: CASLPLLAGVSDTQYF. DNA of the CDR3: TGTGCCAGCCTTCCCCTACTAGCGGGAGTTTCAGATACGCAGTATTTT.

This clonotype showed up many times. The CDR3, as DNA: TGTGCCAGCAGGCGAGCGGGGGGTGAACAAGAGACCCAGTACTTC. Translation: CASRRAGGEQETQYF. The rearrangement uses TRBV6-2 or TRBV6-3 and TRBJ2-5; 9 positions match TRBD2. Trimming cost V 6 bases and J 2 bases; bases outside gene matches: 7. Per the germline V gene, CDR1 is MNHEY and CDR2 is SVGEGT. The CDR3 contains 15 residues.

This clonotype was seen at least ten times. The chain is built from TRBV12-3 or TRBV12-4 and TRBJ1-2, with a tentative D call TRBD1 (6 bases). The CDR3 spans 12 residues. V shed 6 bases and J shed 5 bases, with 10 bases lying between them. The chain's CDR3 is CASSEDSYGYTF. Written as DNA, the CDR3 is TGTGCCAGCAGCGAGGACAGTTATGGCTACACCTTC.

This clonotype has a count of ten or more. This sequence joins TRBV12-3 or TRBV12-4 and TRBJ1-2, with unresolved D. There are 12 residues in the CDR3. Trimming cost V 2 bases and J 12 bases, with 13 bases left between them. CDR3 region: CASSLPGGTHTF. The DNA of the CDR3 is TGTGCCAGCAGTTTACCAGGAGGTACGCACACCTTC.

Details on this clonotype: A much larger clone lies a single base off, so this may be a read error. This chain connects TRBV7-2 to TRBJ1-2, with D unresolved. The CDR3 contains 12 residues. The germline V gene encodes CDR1 SGHTA and CDR2 FQGNSA. CDR3 nucleotide sequence: TGTGCCAGCAGCTTTCAGAGCTATGGCTCCACCTTC. Translating gives CASSFQSYGSTF. The full variable domain, completed using reference TRBV7-2 and TRBJ1-2, is GAGVSQSPSNKVTEKGKDVELRCDPISGHTALYWYRQSLGQGLEFLIYFQGNSAPDKSGLPSDRFSAERTGGSVSTLTIQRTQQEDSAVYLCASSFQSYGSTFGSGTRLTVV.